This T cell receptor (beta chain) stems from a study of cytomegalovirus exposure and HLA in healthy donors (dated by TCRdb to 2017 to 2019). With regard to the full study: According to a later analysis, the roughly 120 validation repertoires were produced on the same platform as the 680 or so repertoires of the first cohort. The study was designed to test whether signatures of past pathogen exposure could be identified by cataloging public T cell receptors. A separate validation cohort of over 95 different subjects was used in addition to the roughly 700-subject first cohort. High-throughput TCR immunosequencing, statistical association of individual TCRs with disease status, and machine learning were combined to predict cytomegalovirus infection status.

The method behind the library was the immunoSEQ multiplex PCR assay. For the original study's pipeline: A statistical classification framework was developed to diagnose cytomegalovirus status using the catalog of TCR beta chain sequences. In TCRdb, the immuneACCESS table is reduced to in-frame sequences with V and J assigned. These tables do not hold every clone; where another copy was compared, an unresolved V gene accounts for under half, and the others remain unexplained. The V and J calls and clone size come from that table; D and trimming were worked out from the DNA. The sample profile shows around 140,000 clones; around 90% of them were found once. The biggest ten clones account for around 10% of the sample. Donors formed part of the validation cohort, which comprised 120 or so subjects and was distinct from the first cohort of 690 or so subjects. The full study reports these points: In both the original and validation cohorts, the classifier was reported to diagnose cytomegalovirus status with high specificity and sensitivity. A few of the identified cytomegalovirus-associated TCR beta chains were confirmed in vitro to be specific for cytomegalovirus antigens. The study gave a list of over 150 TCR beta chains associated with cytomegalovirus. The authors suggested that the approach could potentially be extended to other disease states and immunological phenotypes. Most TCR sequences were observed very rarely across donors, whereas some public TCRs were present in many individuals. In a later analysis, TCRs clustered in the first cohort were found to also tend to co-occur in the roughly 130 validation repertoires, with approximately 93% of cluster scores above 0. The validation cohort had no HLA typing available for a later analysis, so co-occurrence within that cohort was assessed over all 130 or so repertoires.

Trimming takes 5 bases from V and 0 bases from J, and the germline ends sit 18 bases apart. CDR1 and CDR2 are drawn from the germline V gene (reference sequence): LNHDA, SQIVND. The cysteine opens and the phenylalanine closes a CDR3 of 17 amino acids. CDR3 DNA is the only sequence kept; it has 51 bases, read in frame from the first base. As regards this clone: Its antigen is unknown. The sample holds no much larger clone one base away, and base qualities are not on file.

What was sequenced was PBMCs. The receptor was isolated from a man aged 18 to 29 in good health and CMV-seropositive. The sequence joins TRBV19 to TRBJ2-3, with the D gene uncertain. The DNA sequence is as follows: TGTGCCAGTAGTCGAGCGTATTATACGAAAAGCACAGATACGCAGTATTTT. Its protein reads: CASSRAYYTKSTDTQYF.